This T cell receptor (beta chain) was observed in a study of T-cell memory formation after mild COVID-19. One entry per CDR3 protein, called by TCRdb with MiXCR from the 5' RACE reads. The sample lists around 470,000 distinct CDR3 sequences, roughly 20% occurring once. About this clonotype: As yet, its antigen is unknown.

Points from the study as a whole: CM and EM subsets held most contracting CD4+ clones; EMRA held CD8+ ones.

The sequenced sample consisted of PBMCs or a T cell subset sorted from them (not recorded which). The TCR comes from an adult woman who had mild COVID-19 (a few samples of this study predate the infection). Cell type and time point are not known.

The CDR3, as DNA: TGCAGTGCTACCGCCGACGGTCCCTACGAGCAGTACTTC. Its protein product is CSATADGPYEQYF. The chain recombines TRBV20-1 with TRBJ2-7; unclear D gene. Per germline, CDR1 DFQATT and CDR2 SNEGSKA (reference sequence). This CDR3 comprises 13 residues. Trimming took 4 bases from V and 2 from J, leaving 12 bases between them.